This T cell receptor (beta chain) was identified during a study of technical replicates of blood from a few donors. Libraries were prepared by immunoSEQ multiplex PCR; TCRdb keeps only in-frame clonotypes and omits some of them. Among around 14,000 clones listed, roughly 84% were seen once. CDR1 and CDR2 from the germline V gene are MNHEY and SVGAGI. The V and J ends lost 9 bases and 2 bases respectively, with 8 bases between them. The CDR3 runs 13 residues. The TCR comes from a human donor in good health. The sequencing sample was made of PBMCs. The chain combines TRBV6-5 with TRBJ2-6; D gene uncertain. CDR3 sequence reads: CASSHAGANVLTF. DNA for the CDR3: TGTGCCAGTAGCCACGCTGGGGCCAACGTCCTGACTTTC.